These 23 T cell receptor beta chains were all obtained from the same sample, sequenced in a study of Graves' ophthalmopathy and Graves' hyperthyroidism. RNA transcripts provided the template for amplifying TCR beta CDR3 regions. RT-PCR in the first round used HTBI primers; a second-round multiplex PCR followed. One entry per CDR3 protein results from TCRdb running MiXCR on the multiplex PCR reads. The profile shows hundreds of thousands of distinct CDR3 sequences, about two fifths of them singletons. The sample taken for sequencing was peripheral blood. Source of these receptors: an adult man with Graves' ophthalmopathy.

On this clonotype itself: The germline gene is not matched at one end of the junction; a read error may be the cause. V gene TRBV5-4 combines with J gene TRBJ2-7; weak D call: TRBD1 (7 bases). The CDR3 is 18 amino acids. Germline V gene data show CDR1 as SGHNT and CDR2 as YYREEE (reference sequence). The CDR3, as DNA: TGTGCCAGCAGCTTAGATCGACAGGGAGGCCCAGGGCTCTACGGGCAGTACTTC. Protein product: CASSLDRQGGPGLYGQYF.

This clonotype was recorded many times. The V and J genes are TRBV10-2 and TRBJ1-1; TRBD1 matches 7 bases. CDR3 size: 14 residues. V lost 4 bases to trimming and J lost 2 bases; unmatched junction nucleotides: 4. In germline, CDR1 is WSHSY, CDR2 SAAADI. CDR3 bases: TGCGCCAGCAGTGTCAGGGGGATTAACACTGAAGCTTTCTTT. Its translation: CASSVRGINTEAFF.

The rearrangement uses TRBV11-2 and TRBJ2-7, with 14 positions matching TRBD2. The CDR3 runs 14 residues. Germline CDR1 and CDR2: SGHAT and FQNNGV. V gave up 11 bases and J gave up 6 bases; unmatched junction bases: 9. The CDR3 nucleotides are TGTGCCTGGGATGCCGGGACTAGCGGGAGCGAGCAGTACTTC. Residues: CAWDAGTSGSEQYF.

This clonotype appeared many times. The chain has TRBV7-9 and TRBJ1-2, with 7 bases fitting TRBD1. With 6 bases clipped from V and 5 bases from J, the junction kept 12 bases outside the gene matches. Germline V gives CDR1 SEHNR, CDR2 FQNEAQ (reference sequence). The CDR3 sequence is 15 residues long. CDR3 coding DNA: TGTGCCAGCAGTTCTGTGGACAGGTCCGCGTATGGCTACACCTTC. It codes for CASSSVDRSAYGYTF.

A note on this clonotype: The conserved phenylalanine or tryptophan is not found at the CDR3 terminus, so this likely reflects a read error. This chain links TRBV7-9 with TRBJ1-2, with D unresolved. Deletions cut 5 bases from V and 7 bases from J, with 17 bases between. The CDR3 is 14 amino acids. Per germline, CDR1 SEHNR and CDR2 FQNEAQ (reference sequence). The CDR3 DNA is TGTGCCAGCAGCCAAGATCGAACATCGGGTGGCTACACCCTC. Amino acid sequence: CASSQDRTSGGYTL.

This clonotype turned up a few times. The chain is built from TRBV6-1 and TRBJ2-7; 8 bases map to TRBD1. This CDR3 contains 13 residues. Germline V lookup: CDR1 MNHNS, CDR2 SASEGT. V dropped 8 bases and J dropped 2; count of bases not matched to a gene: 5. In DNA form, the CDR3 reads TGTGCCAGCGGGGGACAGGAAACCTACGAGCAGTACTTC. This encodes CASGGQETYEQYF.

The chain links TRBV10-2 to TRBJ2-5, with D perhaps TRBD2 (5 bases). Looked up from germline, CDR1 is WSHSY and CDR2 is SAAADI. CDR3 length equals 13 residues. Trimming removed 6 bases at V and 9 bases at J, with 17 bases between. The CDR3 coding sequence is TGCGCCAGCAGATACCGGGATTCGGAGGCCCAGTACTTC. This gives the protein CASRYRDSEAQYF.

This chain uses TRBV27 with TRBJ2-7; 7 nucleotides match TRBD2. The CDR3 runs to 13 residues. Losses at the gene ends were 1 base for V and 5 bases for J; bases not matched to a gene: 2. Per germline, CDR1 MNHEY and CDR2 SMNVEV (reference sequence). The CDR3 reads CASSLFSGNEQYF. The CDR3 bases are TGTGCCAGCAGTTTATTCAGCGGGAACGAGCAGTACTTC.

This sequence joins TRBV2 and TRBJ2-7, with 8 nucleotides matching TRBD2. CDR1 is SNHLY, CDR2 FYNNEI, per germline. Losses at the gene ends were 6 bases for V and 6 bases for J; bases not matched to a gene: 16. This CDR3 is 16 amino acids long. The CDR3 protein is CASSQDGGGARREQYF. CDR3 sequence (DNA): TGTGCCAGCAGCCAAGACGGGGGGGGGGCTAGACGCGAGCAGTACTTC.

This clonotype occurred a few times. V gene TRBV25-1 combines with J gene TRBJ1-2; D gene unclear. V shed 6 bases and J shed 3 bases, with 14 bases lying between them. Germline values: CDR1 MGHDK, CDR2 SYGVNS. The CDR3 covers 14 residues. In nucleotides, the CDR3 is TGTGCCAGCAGCTCAACGCAGGAGTACTATGGCTACACCTTC. Its protein is CASSSTQEYYGYTF.

This clonotype came up many times. The chain recombines TRBV19 with TRBJ1-1; D ambiguous. Germline-derived CDR1 and CDR2 are LNHDA and SQIVND (reference sequence). The germline V and J ends were trimmed by 6 bases and 11 bases, with 13 bases remaining between them. This CDR3 region has 11 residues. CDR3 nucleotides: TGTGCCAGTAGGCTGAGGGAGGAGGCTTTCTTT. Amino acids: CASRLREEAFF. Drawing the rest from reference TRBV19 and TRBJ1-1, the complete variable domain is DGGITQSPKYLFRKEGQNVTLSCEQNLNHDAMYWYRQDPGQGLRLIYYSQIVNDFQKGDIAEGYSVSREKKESFPLTVTSAQKNPTAFYLCASRLREEAFFGQGTRLTVV.

This chain uses TRBV6-5 with TRBJ1-2, with TRBD1 as a possible D gene (5 bases). Germline V gene data show CDR1 as MNHEY and CDR2 as SVGAGI. The CDR3 extends over 13 amino acids. V lost 2 bases and J 3 bases, leaving 7 bases between the germline ends. The CDR3 DNA is TGTGCCAGCAGTTACGGGGGGGACTATGGCTACACCTTC. Protein product: CASSYGGDYGYTF.

The chain joins TRBV4-3 to TRBJ1-1; possible D gene TRBD1, 5 bases. Germline CDR1 LGHNA, CDR2 YSLEER. There are 14 residues in the CDR3. Trimming pared 1 base from V and 0 bases from J, leaving 6 bases between. The CDR3 DNA reads as TGCGCCAGCAGCCAAGGACAGATGAACACTGAAGCTTTCTTT. This sequence encodes CASSQGQMNTEAFF.

The chain joins TRBV20-1 to TRBJ2-6; TRBD1 or TRBD2 may be the D gene (5 bases each). Trimming removed 6 bases at V and 1 base at J, with 16 bases between. The germline V gene encodes CDR1 DFQATT and CDR2 SNEGSKA (reference sequence). There are 16 residues in the CDR3. The DNA of the CDR3 is TGCAGTGCCCGGGACGCAACCTTATCTGGGGCCAACGTCCTGACTTTC. It translates to CSARDATLSGANVLTF.

About this clonotype: A much larger clone differs from this one at a single base, so this may be a read error. CDR3 in DNA: TGCAGTGCCGCTTTTAACTGTGGCTACACCTTC. It is translated as CSAAFNCGYTF. The rearrangement links TRBV20-1 to TRBJ1-2; D is unresolved. The CDR3 is 11 amino acids. Germline loops: CDR1 DFQATT, CDR2 SNEGSKA (reference sequence).

This chain links TRBV9 with TRBJ2-3, with 9 bases identical to TRBD2. The CDR3 consists of 17 residues. Trimming cost V 4 bases and J 6 bases; bases outside gene matches: 15. Germline CDR1 reads SGDLS; CDR2 reads YYNGEE. CDR3 region: CASSTTHSREGFDTQYF. The CDR3 nucleotides are TGTGCCAGCAGCACAACCCACTCGCGGGAGGGCTTTGATACGCAGTATTTT.

As to this clonotype: An end of the junction differs from the germline gene, which may be a read error. The rearrangement links TRBV5-1 to TRBJ2-7, with a possible D match to TRBD2 (5 bases). The germline gives CDR1 SGHRS, CDR2 YFSETQ. This CDR3 is built from 15 residues. CDR3 bases: TGCGCCGGCAGCCCGCGGTCCGGGAACGACTACGAGCAGTACTTC. Amino acid sequence: CAGSPRSGNDYEQYF.

The sample holds one count of this clonotype. V usage is TRBV24-1 and J usage is TRBJ2-5; no clear D. Germline CDR1 is KGHDR and CDR2 is SFDVKD. The V and J ends lost 1 base and 5 bases respectively, with 4 bases between them. The CDR3 is 12 amino acids. The CDR3 region is CATSDFEETQYF. The CDR3 DNA reads as TGTGCCACCAGTGATTTTGAGGAGACCCAGTACTTC.

CDR3 sequence reads: CASSIRGVYYSNQPQHF. The CDR3 DNA reads as TGTGCCAGTAGTATCCGGGGGGTCTATTATAGCAATCAGCCCCAGCATTTT. The rearrangement uses TRBV19 and TRBJ1-5; TRBD1 might be the D (5 bases). The length of the CDR3 is 17 residues. Trimming left V 3 bases short and J 0 bases short, with 15 bases between. The V gene's germline CDR1 is LNHDA and CDR2 SQIVND (reference sequence).

This clonotype was seen repeatedly, ten times or more. The chain has TRBV20-1 and TRBJ2-7, with D unclear. There are 11 residues in the CDR3. CDR1 is DFQATT and CDR2 is SNEGSKA in the germline V gene (reference sequence). Trimming removed 6 bases at V and 6 bases at J, with 12 bases between. This chain's CDR3 is CSAPMELEQYF. The CDR3 nucleotides are TGCAGTGCCCCAATGGAACTCGAGCAGTACTTC.

The chain combines TRBV9 with TRBJ2-7; 13 nucleotides match TRBD2. The CDR3 length is 13 residues. The junction had 0 bases not matched to a gene; V was cut back by 3 bases and J by 6 bases. Germline CDR1 is SGDLS and CDR2 is YYNGEE. CDR3 protein: CASSGLAGGEQYF. The CDR3 DNA follows: TGTGCCAGCAGCGGACTAGCGGGAGGCGAGCAGTACTTC. The full variable domain, in which reference TRBV9 and TRBJ2-7 provide the parts outside the CDR3, is DSGVTQTPKHLITATGQRVTLRCSPRSGDLSVYWYQQSLDQGLQFLIQYYNGEERAKGNILERFSAQQFPDLHSELNLSSLELGDSALYFCASSGLAGGEQYFGPGTRLTVT.

Note on this clonotype: This may arise from a read error, as a much more abundant clone is one base away. V and J are TRBV29-1 and TRBJ2-2, with 9 bases fitting TRBD2. J gave up 1 base and V 5 bases, and 2 bases lay outside the gene matches. The germline gives CDR1 SQVTM, CDR2 ANQGSEA. CDR3 length: 14 residues. Here the CDR3 DNA reads TGCAGCGTTAAGACTAGCGGGAACACCGGGGAGCTGTTTTTT. Translated, it gives CSVKTSGNTGELFF.

The V gene is TRBV6-5, the J gene TRBJ1-1, with 12 nucleotides matching TRBD1. CDR1 is MNHEY, CDR2 SVGAGI, per germline. This CDR3 has 15 residues. Trimming removed 0 bases from V and 11 bases from J; junction bases left unmatched: 7. CDR3 amino acids: CASSYSRDRGLKAFF. The CDR3 DNA is TGTGCCAGCAGTTACTCGAGGGACAGGGGGCTTAAGGCTTTCTTT.